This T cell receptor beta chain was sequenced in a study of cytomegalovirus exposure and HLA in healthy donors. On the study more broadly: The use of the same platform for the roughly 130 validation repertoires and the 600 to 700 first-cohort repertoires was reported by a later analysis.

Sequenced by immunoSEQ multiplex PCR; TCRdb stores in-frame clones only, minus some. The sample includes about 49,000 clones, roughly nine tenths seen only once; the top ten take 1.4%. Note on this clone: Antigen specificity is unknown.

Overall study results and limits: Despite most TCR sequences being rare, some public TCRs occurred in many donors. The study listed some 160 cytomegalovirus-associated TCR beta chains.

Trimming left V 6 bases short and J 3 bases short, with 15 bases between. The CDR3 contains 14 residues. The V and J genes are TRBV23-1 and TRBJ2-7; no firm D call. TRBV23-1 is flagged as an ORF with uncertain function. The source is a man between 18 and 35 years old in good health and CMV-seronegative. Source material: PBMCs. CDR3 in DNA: TGCGCCAGCAGGCGCCCTCCCGAGAACTACGAGCAGTACTTC. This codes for CASRRPPENYEQYF.